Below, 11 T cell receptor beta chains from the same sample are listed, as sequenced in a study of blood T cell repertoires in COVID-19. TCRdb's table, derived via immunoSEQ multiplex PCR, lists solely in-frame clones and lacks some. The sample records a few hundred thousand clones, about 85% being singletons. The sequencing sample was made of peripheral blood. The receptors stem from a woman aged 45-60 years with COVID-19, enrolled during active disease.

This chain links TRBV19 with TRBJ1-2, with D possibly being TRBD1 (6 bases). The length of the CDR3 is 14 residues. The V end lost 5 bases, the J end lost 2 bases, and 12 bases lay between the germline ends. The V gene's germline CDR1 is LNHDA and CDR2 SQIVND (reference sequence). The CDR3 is CASSHQGRNYGYTF. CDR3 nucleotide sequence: TGTGCCAGTAGTCATCAGGGGCGGAACTATGGCTACACCTTC.

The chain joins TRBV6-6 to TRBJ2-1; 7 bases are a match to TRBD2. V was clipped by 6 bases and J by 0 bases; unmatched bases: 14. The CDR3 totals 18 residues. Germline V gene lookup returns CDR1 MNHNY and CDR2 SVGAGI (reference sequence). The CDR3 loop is CASSRSPITSDSYNEQFF. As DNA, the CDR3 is TGTGCCAGCAGCCGATCTCCCATTACTAGCGACTCCTACAATGAGCAGTTCTTC.

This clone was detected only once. In DNA form, the CDR3 reads TGTGCCAGTAGTATAATGCCCTTCACTGACTCTACCGGGGAGCTGTTTTTT. This gives the protein CASSIMPFTDSTGELFF. V is TRBV19 and J is TRBJ2-2, with D unresolved. Trimming took 2 bases from V and 5 from J, leaving 18 bases between them. This CDR3 is 17 amino acids long. Per germline, CDR1 LNHDA and CDR2 SQIVND (reference sequence).

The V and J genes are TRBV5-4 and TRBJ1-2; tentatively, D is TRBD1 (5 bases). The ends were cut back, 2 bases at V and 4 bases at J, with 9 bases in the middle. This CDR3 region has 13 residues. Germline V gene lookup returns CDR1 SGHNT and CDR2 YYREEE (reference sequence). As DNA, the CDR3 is TGTGCCAGCAGCTTAGGAGGGACCTATGGCTACACCTTC. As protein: CASSLGGTYGYTF.

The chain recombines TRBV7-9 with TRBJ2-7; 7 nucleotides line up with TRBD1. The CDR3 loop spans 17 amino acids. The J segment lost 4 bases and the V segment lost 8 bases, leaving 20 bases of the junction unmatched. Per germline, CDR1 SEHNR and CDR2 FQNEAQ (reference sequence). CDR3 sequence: CASPSPVDMDRSYEQYV. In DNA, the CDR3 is TGTGCCAGCCCGTCCCCGGTTGATATGGACAGGTCATACGAGCAGTACGTC.

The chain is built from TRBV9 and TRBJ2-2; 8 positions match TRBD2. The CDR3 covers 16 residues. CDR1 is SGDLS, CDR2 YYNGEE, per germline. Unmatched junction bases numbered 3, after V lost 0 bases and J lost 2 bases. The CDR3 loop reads CASSVGAGANTGELFF. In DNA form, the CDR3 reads TGTGCCAGCAGCGTAGGAGCGGGGGCCAACACCGGGGAGCTGTTTTTT.

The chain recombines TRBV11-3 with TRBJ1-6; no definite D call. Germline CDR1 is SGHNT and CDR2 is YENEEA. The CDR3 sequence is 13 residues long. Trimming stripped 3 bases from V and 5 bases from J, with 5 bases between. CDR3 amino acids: CASSLEDNSPLHF. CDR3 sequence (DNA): TGTGCCAGCAGCTTGGAGGATAATTCACCCCTCCACTTT.

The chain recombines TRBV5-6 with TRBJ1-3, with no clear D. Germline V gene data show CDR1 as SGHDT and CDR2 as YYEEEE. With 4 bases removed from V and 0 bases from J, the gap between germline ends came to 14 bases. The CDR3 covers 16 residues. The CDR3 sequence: CASSPGWGGSGNTIYF. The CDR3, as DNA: TGTGCCAGCAGCCCTGGGTGGGGAGGCTCTGGAAACACCATATATTTT.

The CDR3 sequence is CASSQDGTDTEAFF. The CDR3 DNA follows: TGTGCCAGCAGCCAAGACGGGACAGACACTGAAGCTTTCTTT. This chain links TRBV3-1 (or the pseudogene TRBV3-2) with TRBJ1-1, with 7 bases lining up with TRBD1. V lost 0 bases and J lost 3; bases outside the gene matches: 1. Germline CDR1 reads LGHDT; CDR2 reads YNNKEL (reference sequence). The CDR3 length is 14 residues.

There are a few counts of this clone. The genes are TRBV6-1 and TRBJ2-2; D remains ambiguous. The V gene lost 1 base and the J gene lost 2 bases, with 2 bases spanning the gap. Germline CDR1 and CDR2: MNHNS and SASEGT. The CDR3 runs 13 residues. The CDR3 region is CASSEVNTGELFF. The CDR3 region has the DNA TGTGCCAGCAGTGAAGTAAACACCGGGGAGCTGTTTTTT.

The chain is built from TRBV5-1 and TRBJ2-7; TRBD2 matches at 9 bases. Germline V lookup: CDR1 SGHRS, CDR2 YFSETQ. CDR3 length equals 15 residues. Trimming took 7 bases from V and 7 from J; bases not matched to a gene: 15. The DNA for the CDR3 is TGCGCCAGCGGGATCTTAGCGGGGGCCGCGGGGGAGCAGTACTTC. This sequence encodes CASGILAGAAGEQYF.